This note documents a single TCR beta chain sequence. This clone was picked up one time. Its antigen is unknown. Base qualities are not recorded, but no much larger clone differs from it by a single base. The cohort consisted of 600 to 750 healthy bone marrow donors. At the time of sampling, every cohort member was nominally healthy, though immune exposures that went unrecorded were likely present. The donor tested CMV seropositive and was one of the 289 seropositive cohort members. A peripheral blood sample was provided by each donor, and peripheral blood mononuclear cells were used for TCR beta sequencing. The Qiagen DNeasy Blood Extraction Kit was used to extract genomic DNA from the blood cell samples. Receptor amplification or capture employed the immunoSEQ multiplex PCR assay. The multiplex PCR relied on a mix of 60 forward primers for TCR Vbeta segments and 13 reverse primers for TCR Jbeta segments. Amplification of the CDR3 region of rearranged TCR beta genes was performed with a multiplex PCR assay on genomic DNA. On the Illumina HiSeq System, the amplified TCR beta libraries were sequenced as 87-base-pair reads. On the study's bioinformatics: Across the 600 to 700 repertoires, a later analysis counted some 80 million unique TCR beta chains, some 11 million of which were shared by at least two donors. To remove PCR and sequencing errors, raw reads were error-corrected and collapsed into unique sequences using a nearest-neighbor algorithm that merged closely related sequences. V, D and J gene segments were assigned by aligning CDR3 sequences to IMGT reference sequences. Each retained sequence needed at least a six-nucleotide match to both a V gene segment and a J gene segment. A rearrangement counted as productive if the CDR3 had no stop codons and remained in frame with V and J, and every other rearrangement counted as non-productive. Following IMGT convention, CDR3 was defined as the stretch from the second conserved V-encoded cysteine up to the conserved J-encoded phenylalanine. Sequences without an unambiguous match to a single V gene segment were excluded from the earlier analysis of almost 600 of the donors. An earlier analysis of several hundred of the donors called V segments functional above 56.7% productive rearrangements and segregating when the between-donor standard deviation exceeded 5%. A statistical classification framework was developed to diagnose cytomegalovirus status using the catalog of TCR beta chain sequences. V and J gene assignment, in a later analysis, came from comparing TCR nucleotide sequences with IMGT/GENE-DB human TR gene sequences. Using the TCRdist pipeline, a later analysis assigned CDR3 sequences along with most-parsimonious VDJ recombination scenarios. A later analysis defined each TCR beta chain by its CDR3 amino acid sequence plus V-gene family, and excluded reads lacking a unique V-gene family. To address suspected cross-contamination and a sequencing artifact, a later analysis removed 592 highly shared, low-generation-probability nucleotide sequences. In a later analysis, a clonal expansion index for each public chain was calculated from normalized within-repertoire ranks of inferred template counts. In a later analysis, generation probabilities were computed with a VDJ recombination model fitted to out-of-frame rearrangements, and the resulting probabilities were checked against IGoR. Hypergeometric tests were used in a later analysis to score TCR-TCR, TCR-HLA and TCR-CMV co-occurrence, with a repertoire-size bias correction applied to the TCR pairs. To estimate false discovery rates, a later analysis permuted the HLA or CMV assignments 20 times. A later analysis grouped co-occurring TCRs with DBSCAN, adding TCRdist sequence similarity when clustering within HLA-allele-positive subsets. Repertoires with fewer than 30,000 or more than 120,000 public chains were left out of co-occurrence clustering, as were five repertoires with anomalous nucleotide sharing. Here the immuneACCESS table is served through TCRdb, limited to in-frame sequences with V and J called. Missing clones are a known gap in these copies; in checked studies unresolved V genes cover under half, and the rest lacks a known reason. V, J and clone size derive from that table, while D and trimming were established from the DNA sequence. A total of about 130,000 clones appear in this sample, around 82% of them only once. The biggest ten clones account for approximately 10% of the sample.

The sample is drawn from a study of cytomegalovirus exposure and HLA in healthy donors (dated by TCRdb to about 2017). Study-wide context: An earlier analysis of about 560 of the donors reported roughly 300 Gb of sequence data and 117 million unique TCR beta sequences obtained from roughly 180 million T cells. About 300 gigabases of sequencing data and around 87 million unique TCR sequences were included in an early release covering 550 to 650 HLA-typed donors. Of the roughly 400 genotyped donors, approximately 83% fell in the genetic ancestry cluster associated with self-reported Caucasian donors. The study aimed to test whether cataloging public T cell receptors could reveal signatures of past pathogen exposure. Using immunosequencing, the study profiled T cell repertoires from about 620 subjects and related those repertoires to cytomegalovirus serostatus. In addition to the first cohort of approximately 650 subjects, a separate validation cohort of approximately 130 different subjects was used. To predict cytomegalovirus infection status, the study brought together high-throughput TCR immunosequencing, statistical association of individual TCRs with disease status, and machine learning. A later analysis re-analyzed previously published TCR beta repertoires from 650 to 800 donors and added high-resolution HLA genotyping to study TCR occurrence patterns. Rather than drawing on any new phenotypic data, the later analysis identified candidate immune exposures from TCR beta sequences and the way those sequences occurred across donors. To decide whether each TCR beta V gene segment behaved as functional or pseudogenic, an earlier analysis of some 570 of the donors relied on high-throughput TCR beta sequencing. Alongside the repertoire data, information on donor age, sex, ethnicity and CMV serostatus was compiled. A later genetic analysis used genome-wide SNP genotypes for about three fifths of the 666 donors, treating that subset as a discovery cohort. All discovery cohort repertoires had been generated using a single sequencing platform. Class I and class II HLA loci were covered by the typing at four-digit resolution. Typing coverage varied by locus: roughly 629-630 donors for A, B, C, DRB1 and DQB1; more than 500 for DQA1; more than 600 for DPA1; under 490 for DPB1. Roughly 5 DR-DQ haplotypes were handled as single units for association and clustering, since linkage in the cohort was strong. On average, around 240,000 unique TCR beta nucleotide sequences were sequenced per donor among roughly 430 genotyped donors of the cohort, with 15% to 20% of those sequences being non-productive.

What the study reported, not specific to this receptor: Specific HLA alleles were associated with roughly 16,000 TCR beta sequences at a false discovery rate of 0.05 in a later analysis. V-gene and J-gene trimming of TCR beta chains was associated with a missense DCLRE1C variant in a later genetic analysis, and the association was replicated in an independent cohort. Because some donors lacked HLA typing at each locus, the association tests relied only on the typed subset. Across donors, most TCR sequences were observed very rarely, whereas some public TCRs were present in many individuals. In a later analysis, the rate of TCR association differed among HLA loci, with DRB1 alleles having the most associated TCRs and HLA-C alleles having the fewest. The classifier was reported to diagnose cytomegalovirus status with high specificity and sensitivity in both the original cohort and the validation cohort. A further reported finding was that TCR beta sequences accurately predicted the HLA-A and HLA-B alleles for most subjects in the first cohort. According to the authors, the approach could potentially be generalized to other disease states and immunological phenotypes. Several of the top co-occurrence clusters appeared to be linked to parvovirus B19, influenza, CMV and Epstein-Barr virus, according to a later analysis. A cluster of highly shared sequence variants was judged likely to represent a technical artifact of the sequencing pipeline. In a later genetic analysis, fewer N-insertions in productive TCRs were reported among donors in an Asian-associated ancestry cluster than the roughly 640-donor mean. Because counts were too low, around 17 rarely observed V segments, including chromosome 9 orphons, were left out of the earlier analysis of 587 of the donors. In a later analysis, most CMV-associated TCR beta chains were found to appear HLA-restricted, with HLA associations seemingly driven largely by CMV exposure. This cohort had only TCR beta chains sequenced, and the lack of alpha or paired-chain data limited which features could be detected. Assigning TCR associations to individual alleles was difficult when HLA alleles, especially DR and DQ, strongly co-occurred. The 87-base-pair reads could not distinguish some IMGT-functional V segments, including TRBV6-2 and TRBV6-3, so those segments were excluded. Broadly in line with IMGT annotations, most TCR beta V segments showed up in productive rearrangements about 87% or about 30% of the time in an earlier analysis of 587 of the donors. Presence/absence analyses assumed roughly uniform sequencing depth across donors, an assumption that may not hold. CMV serostatus was the only immune exposure information available for the cohort. In vitro tests confirmed that a few of the cytomegalovirus-associated TCR beta chains recognize cytomegalovirus antigens. Linkage disequilibrium might explain the correlated functional status among segregating V segments, but an unknown experimental factor could not be ruled out. A total of fewer than 200 TCR beta chains were listed by the study as associated with cytomegalovirus. A later analysis found that HLA-associated TCR beta chains were more clonally expanded and had lower generation probabilities than equally common non-associated chains.

Including cysteine and phenylalanine, the CDR3 has 13 amino acids. CDR3 DNA only is kept here, 39 bases in frame from base 1. The junction shows trimming of 7 bases on V and 4 bases on J, plus 13 bases between the germline ends. The germline V gene supplies CDR1 MNHEY and CDR2 SVGAGI. Sequencing was performed on PBMCs. Recombination connected TRBV6-5 to TRBJ1-2, and possibly TRBD1, on 5 matching bases. This clonotype originated in a male donor in good health and CMV-seropositive. This receptor carries the CDR3 CASKATAVYGYTF. The DNA sequence is TGTGCCAGCAAGGCGACAGCTGTCTATGGCTACACCTTC.